Listed below are T cell receptor beta chains from one sample, sequenced in a study of T cells in Graves' hyperthyroidism and ophthalmopathy. TCRdb reprocessed the multiplex PCR reads with MiXCR, giving one entry per CDR3 protein. The sample lists 250,000 to 300,000 distinct CDR3 sequences; 13% were seen once. Specimen: blood. Receptors were obtained from a woman in her twenties or thirties with Graves' hyperthyroidism that later progressed to Graves' ophthalmopathy. Each CDR3 is given with its conserved first and last residue. D genes are given only for firm matches. Expanded clones are given a class, and other clones once, few, many or no size at all.

clone_size: many; v_call: TRBV6-2/TRBV6-3; d_call: NA; j_call: TRBJ2-7; cdr3_aa: CASTPGHRRRHEQYF; cdr3_nt: TGTGCCAGCACTCCGGGCCATCGCAGGCGCCACGAGCAGTACTTC
clone_size: many; v_call: TRBV19; d_call: NA; j_call: TRBJ1-1; cdr3_aa: CASSIGTATEAFF; cdr3_nt: TGTGCCAGTAGTATAGGGACAGCCACTGAAGCTTTCTTT
clone_size: many; v_call: TRBV5-1; d_call: NA; j_call: TRBJ1-3; cdr3_aa: CASRQSLANTIYF; cdr3_nt: TGCGCCAGCCGCCAATCTCTGGCAAACACCATATATTTT
clone_size: many; v_call: TRBV3-1; d_call: NA; j_call: TRBJ1-2; cdr3_aa: CASSQETGNGYTF; cdr3_nt: TGTGCCAGCAGCCAAGAAACAGGGAATGGCTACACCTTC
clone_size: many; v_call: TRBV20-1; d_call: NA; j_call: TRBJ2-7; cdr3_aa: CSAQRPGEFGYEQYF; cdr3_nt: TGCAGTGCACAGCGGCCGGGGGAGTTCGGATACGAGCAGTACTTC
clone_size: few; v_call: TRBV28; d_call: NA; j_call: TRBJ2-7; cdr3_aa: CASSSAGEQYF; cdr3_nt: TGTGCCAGCAGTTCCGCGGGAGAGCAGTACTTC
clone_size: few; v_call: TRBV6-2/TRBV6-3; d_call: TRBD1; j_call: TRBJ2-1; cdr3_aa: CTSSRLPGQGPNEQFF; cdr3_nt: TGTACCAGCAGTCGGCTCCCGGGACAGGGGCCCAATGAGCAGTTCTTC
clone_size: many; v_call: TRBV7-9; d_call: NA; j_call: TRBJ2-1; cdr3_aa: CASSLRVDEQFF; cdr3_nt: TGTGCCAGCAGCTTACGGGTTGATGAGCAGTTCTTC
clone_size: many; v_call: TRBV11-2; d_call: NA; j_call: TRBJ2-7; cdr3_aa: CASSLNEGFSYEQYF; cdr3_nt: TGTGCCAGCAGCTTAAACGAGGGATTTTCCTACGAGCAGTACTTC
clone_size: many; v_call: TRBV7-9; d_call: TRBD1; j_call: TRBJ2-1; cdr3_aa: CASSYLDRGDNEQFF; cdr3_nt: TGTGCCAGCAGCTACTTGGACAGGGGCGACAATGAGCAGTTCTTC
clone_size: few; v_call: TRBV4-3; d_call: NA; j_call: TRBJ1-6; cdr3_aa: CASSQDIESSYNSPLHF; cdr3_nt: TGCGCCAGCAGCCAAGATATTGAGAGCTCCTATAATTCACCCCTCCACTTT
clone_size: many; v_call: TRBV11-2; d_call: NA; j_call: TRBJ2-7; cdr3_aa: CASSPYLLGSYEQYF; cdr3_nt: TGTGCCAGCAGTCCGTACCTTCTAGGCTCCTACGAGCAGTACTTC
clone_size: many; v_call: TRBV11-2; d_call: NA; j_call: TRBJ2-5; cdr3_aa: CASSSPLDPETQYF; cdr3_nt: TGTGCCAGCAGCTCCCCCCTCGACCCAGAGACCCAGTACTTC
clone_size: many; v_call: TRBV7-2; d_call: TRBD1; j_call: TRBJ2-7; cdr3_aa: CASSNDRGHEQYF; cdr3_nt: TGTGCCAGCAGCAATGACAGGGGCCACGAGCAGTACTTC
clone_size: NA; v_call: TRBV19; d_call: NA; j_call: TRBJ2-3; cdr3_aa: CASSNWGGTDTQYF; cdr3_nt: TGTGCCAGTAGTAACTGGGGGGGCACAGATACGCAGTATTTT
clone_size: few; v_call: TRBV4-1; d_call: TRBD1; j_call: TRBJ2-5; cdr3_aa: CASSQDEDRGMRETQYF; cdr3_nt: TGCGCCAGCAGCCAAGATGAAGACAGGGGTATGAGGGAGACCCAGTACTTC
clone_size: few; v_call: TRBV5-8; d_call: NA; j_call: TRBJ1-2; cdr3_aa: CASRSDTNYGYTF; cdr3_nt: TGTGCCAGCAGGTCGGATACAAACTATGGCTACACCTTC
clone_size: many; v_call: TRBV30; d_call: TRBD1; j_call: TRBJ1-5; cdr3_aa: CAWSGQGINQPQHF; cdr3_nt: TGTGCCTGGAGTGGACAGGGTATCAATCAGCCCCAGCATTTT
clone_size: many; v_call: TRBV19; d_call: NA; j_call: TRBJ2-7; cdr3_aa: CASSFTGPTYEQYF; cdr3_nt: TGTGCCAGTAGTTTCACAGGCCCGACCTACGAGCAGTACTTC
clone_size: few; v_call: TRBV11-2; d_call: NA; j_call: TRBJ2-3; cdr3_aa: CASSLIVTSPIPDTQYF; cdr3_nt: TGTGCCAGCAGCTTAATCGTTACATCTCCGATTCCGGATACGCAGTATTTT
clone_size: NA; v_call: TRBV30; d_call: NA; j_call: TRBJ2-1; cdr3_aa: CAWIMLGNEQFF; cdr3_nt: TGTGCCTGGATCATGCTCGGGAATGAGCAGTTCTTC
clone_size: many; v_call: TRBV6-5; d_call: NA; j_call: TRBJ2-1; cdr3_aa: CASSYSDRTYNEQFF; cdr3_nt: TGTGCCAGCAGTTACTCGGACCGTACCTACAATGAGCAGTTCTTC
clone_size: many; v_call: TRBV6-1; d_call: NA; j_call: TRBJ2-3; cdr3_aa: CASSPLGTSTDTQYF; cdr3_nt: TGTGCCAGCAGTCCCCTCGGGACAAGCACAGATACGCAGTATTTT
clone_size: many; v_call: TRBV28; d_call: NA; j_call: TRBJ2-5; cdr3_aa: CASRGGRETQYF; cdr3_nt: TGTGCCAGCAGGGGGGGACGGGAGACCCAGTACTTC
clone_size: many; v_call: TRBV7-9; d_call: NA; j_call: TRBJ2-5; cdr3_aa: CASSLALLRYQETQYF; cdr3_nt: TGTGCCAGCAGCTTAGCACTTCTGCGGTACCAAGAGACCCAGTACTTC
clone_size: NA; v_call: TRBV7-8; d_call: NA; j_call: TRBJ2-1; cdr3_aa: CASRGQSYNEQCF; cdr3_nt: TGTGCCAGCAGGGGCCAAAGCTACAATGAGCAGTGCTTC
clone_size: many; v_call: TRBV18; d_call: NA; j_call: TRBJ1-3; cdr3_aa: CASSPPTSGGNTIYF; cdr3_nt: TGTGCCAGCTCACCACCGACGAGCGGTGGAAACACCATATATTTT
clone_size: many; v_call: TRBV6-1; d_call: NA; j_call: TRBJ1-2; cdr3_aa: CASMTEVPYGYTF; cdr3_nt: TGTGCCAGCATGACGGAGGTACCCTATGGCTACACCTTC
clone_size: NA; v_call: TRBV20-1; d_call: TRBD2; j_call: TRBJ2-3; cdr3_aa: CSARARAGGYTQYF; cdr3_nt: TGCAGTGCTAGAGCCCGAGCGGGAGGGTATACGCAGTATTTT
clone_size: NA; v_call: TRBV12-3/TRBV12-4; d_call: NA; j_call: TRBJ1-1; cdr3_aa: CASSEEEAGNTEAFF; cdr3_nt: TGTGCCAGCAGTGAAGAGGAGGCAGGGAACACTGAAGCTTTCTTT
clone_size: NA; v_call: TRBV4-1; d_call: TRBD2; j_call: TRBJ2-7; cdr3_aa: CASSQVSAGGRAYEQYF; cdr3_nt: TGCGCCAGCAGCCAAGTATCGGCGGGAGGGAGGGCCTACGAGCAGTACTTC
clone_size: many; v_call: TRBV7-8; d_call: TRBD2; j_call: TRBJ2-3; cdr3_aa: CATIPPSGSTDTQYF; cdr3_nt: TGTGCCACCATCCCCCCTAGCGGCAGCACAGATACGCAGTATTTT
clone_size: many; v_call: TRBV19; d_call: NA; j_call: TRBJ2-2; cdr3_aa: CASSIIAGELFF; cdr3_nt: TGTGCCAGTAGTATAATAGCCGGGGAGCTGTTTTTT
clone_size: many; v_call: TRBV6-1; d_call: NA; j_call: TRBJ1-1; cdr3_aa: CASSYGDLISEAFF; cdr3_nt: TGTGCCAGCAGTTACGGGGACCTTATCTCTGAAGCTTTCTTT
clone_size: many; v_call: TRBV19; d_call: NA; j_call: TRBJ2-5; cdr3_aa: CASSVTGNRETQYF; cdr3_nt: TGTGCCAGTAGTGTCACAGGGAATCGAGAGACCCAGTACTTC
clone_size: NA; v_call: TRBV27; d_call: NA; j_call: TRBJ1-2; cdr3_aa: CASSLSRGRVYGYTF; cdr3_nt: TGTGCCAGCAGTTTATCAAGAGGTCGTGTCTATGGCTACACCTTC
clone_size: few; v_call: TRBV6-4; d_call: TRBD1; j_call: TRBJ2-1; cdr3_aa: CASSPGIGTGRIDEQFF; cdr3_nt: TGTGCCAGCAGTCCGGGAATAGGGACAGGGAGGATTGATGAGCAGTTCTTC
clone_size: few; v_call: TRBV10-3; d_call: TRBD2; j_call: TRBJ2-3; cdr3_aa: CAIRDPPSGSYPDTQYF; cdr3_nt: TGTGCCATCAGGGACCCCCCGAGCGGGAGTTATCCAGATACGCAGTATTTT
clone_size: NA; v_call: TRBV3-1; d_call: NA; j_call: TRBJ1-3; cdr3_aa: CASSRGTFSGNTIYF; cdr3_nt: TGTGCCAGCAGCCGAGGGACCTTCTCTGGAAACACCATATATTTT
clone_size: many; v_call: TRBV7-9; d_call: TRBD2; j_call: TRBJ2-3; cdr3_aa: CASSSGTSLTDTQYF; cdr3_nt: TGTGCCAGCAGCTCTGGGACTAGCCTCACAGATACGCAGTATTTT
clone_size: many; v_call: TRBV7-8; d_call: NA; j_call: TRBJ2-7; cdr3_aa: CASTSGLSFAYEQYF; cdr3_nt: TGTGCCAGCACCTCGGGGCTCTCTTTCGCCTACGAGCAGTACTTC
clone_size: many; v_call: TRBV4-1; d_call: NA; j_call: TRBJ1-1; cdr3_aa: CASSPSTNTEAFF; cdr3_nt: TGCGCCAGCAGCCCCTCTACGAACACTGAAGCTTTCTTT
clone_size: many; v_call: TRBV27; d_call: TRBD2; j_call: TRBJ2-7; cdr3_aa: CASRELAGGPEQYF; cdr3_nt: TGTGCCAGCAGGGAACTAGCGGGAGGGCCCGAGCAGTACTTC
clone_size: many; v_call: TRBV12-3/TRBV12-4; d_call: NA; j_call: TRBJ1-1; cdr3_aa: CASSLAPGDTEAFF; cdr3_nt: TGTGCCAGCAGTCTGGCGCCTGGCGACACTGAAGCTTTCTTT
clone_size: many; v_call: TRBV14; d_call: NA; j_call: TRBJ2-1; cdr3_aa: CASSQVFAGAVNNEQFF; cdr3_nt: TGTGCCAGCAGCCAAGTTTTTGCCGGGGCGGTGAACAATGAGCAGTTCTTC
clone_size: NA; v_call: TRBV6-1; d_call: NA; j_call: TRBJ1-5; cdr3_aa: CASSPTARNQPQHF; cdr3_nt: TGTGCCAGCAGTCCGACAGCGCGAAATCAGCCCCAGCATTTT
clone_size: many; v_call: TRBV27; d_call: NA; j_call: TRBJ1-1; cdr3_aa: CASSWQGGTEAFF; cdr3_nt: TGTGCCAGCAGTTGGCAGGGAGGGACTGAAGCTTTCTTT
clone_size: NA; v_call: TRBV7-2; d_call: NA; j_call: TRBJ2-2; cdr3_aa: CASSLVLGKTGELFF; cdr3_nt: TGTGCCAGCAGCTTAGTATTAGGAAAAACCGGGGAGCTGTTTTTT
clone_size: few; v_call: TRBV3-1; d_call: NA; j_call: TRBJ2-2; cdr3_aa: CATHWPNTGELFF; cdr3_nt: TGTGCCACCCACTGGCCCAACACCGGGGAGCTGTTTTTT
clone_size: many; v_call: TRBV20-1; d_call: NA; j_call: TRBJ2-1; cdr3_aa: CSARIHNEQFF; cdr3_nt: TGCAGTGCTCGGATACACAATGAGCAGTTCTTC
clone_size: many; v_call: TRBV6-2/TRBV6-3; d_call: TRBD2; j_call: TRBJ2-7; cdr3_aa: CASRTSGSDYEQYF; cdr3_nt: TGTGCCAGCAGGACTAGCGGGAGTGACTACGAGCAGTACTTC
clone_size: NA; v_call: TRBV5-1; d_call: TRBD2; j_call: TRBJ2-2; cdr3_aa: CASSPVGTSKTGELFF; cdr3_nt: TGCGCCAGCAGCCCGGTAGGGACTAGCAAAACCGGGGAGCTGTTTTTT
clone_size: many; v_call: TRBV28; d_call: TRBD2; j_call: TRBJ2-7; cdr3_aa: CASISSGISSYEQYF; cdr3_nt: TGTGCCAGCATTAGTAGCGGGATAAGCTCCTACGAGCAGTACTTC
clone_size: NA; v_call: TRBV29-1; d_call: NA; j_call: TRBJ2-1; cdr3_aa: CSVDTSSNEQFF; cdr3_nt: TGCAGCGTTGATACCTCTAGCAATGAGCAGTTCTTC
clone_size: many; v_call: TRBV7-3; d_call: NA; j_call: TRBJ2-1; cdr3_aa: CASSLVDNEQFF; cdr3_nt: TGTGCCAGCAGCTTAGTAGACAATGAGCAGTTCTTC
clone_size: NA; v_call: TRBV7-2; d_call: TRBD1; j_call: TRBJ1-2; cdr3_aa: CASSLALDRGRNGYTF; cdr3_nt: TGTGCCAGCAGCTTAGCGCTGGACAGGGGGCGGAACGGCTACACCTTC